This T cell receptor beta chain stems from a study of T cells in Graves' hyperthyroidism and ophthalmopathy. The V end lost 8 bases, the J end lost 3 bases, and 17 bases lay between the germline ends. Germline CDR1 and CDR2: GTSNPN and SVGIG (reference sequence). This CDR3 region has 14 residues. When ophthalmopathy did not progress within 18 months, Graves' hyperthyroidism was considered stable. TCR beta CDR3 regions were amplified from RNA. An initial round of RT-PCR targeting the TCR CDR3 relied on the HTBI primer set. TCRdb re-called the multiplex PCR reads through MiXCR, storing one row per CDR3 protein. The table includes about 350,000 distinct CDR3 sequences, roughly 13% detected once.

The TCR was taken from a woman in her 30s with Graves' hyperthyroidism. The chain couples TRBV30 to TRBJ2-1; D is unclear. What was sequenced was blood. Here the CDR3 DNA reads TGTGCCCGTAAATTGGGATCGTACTACAATGAGCAGTTCTTC. This codes for CARKLGSYYNEQFF.